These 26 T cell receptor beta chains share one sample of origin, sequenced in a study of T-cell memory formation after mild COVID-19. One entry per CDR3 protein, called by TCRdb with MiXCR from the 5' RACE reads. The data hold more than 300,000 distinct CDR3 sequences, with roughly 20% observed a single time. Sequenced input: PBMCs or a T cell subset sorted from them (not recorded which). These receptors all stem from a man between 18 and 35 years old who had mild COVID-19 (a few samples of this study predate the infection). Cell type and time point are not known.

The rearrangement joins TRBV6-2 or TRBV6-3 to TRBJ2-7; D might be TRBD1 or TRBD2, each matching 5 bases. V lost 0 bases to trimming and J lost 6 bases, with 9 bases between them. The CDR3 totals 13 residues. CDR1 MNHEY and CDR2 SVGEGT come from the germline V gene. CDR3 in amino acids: CASSYSLGGEQYV. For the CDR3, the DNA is TGTGCCAGCAGTTACTCGCTTGGGGGCGAGCAGTACGTC.

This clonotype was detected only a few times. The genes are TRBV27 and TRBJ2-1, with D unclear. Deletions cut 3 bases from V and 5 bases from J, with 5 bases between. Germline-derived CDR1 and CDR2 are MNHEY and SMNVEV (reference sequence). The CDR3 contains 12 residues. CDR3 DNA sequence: TGTGCCAGCAGTTTCACGGACAATGAGCAGTTCTTC. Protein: CASSFTDNEQFF.

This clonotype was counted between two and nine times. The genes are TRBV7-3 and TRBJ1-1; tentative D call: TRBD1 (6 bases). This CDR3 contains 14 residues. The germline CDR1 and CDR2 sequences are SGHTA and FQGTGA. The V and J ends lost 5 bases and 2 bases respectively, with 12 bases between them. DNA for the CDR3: TGTGCCAGCAGCCGCGGGGACACCAACACTGAAGCTTTCTTT. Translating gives CASSRGDTNTEAFF. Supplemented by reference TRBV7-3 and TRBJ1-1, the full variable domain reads GAGVSQTPSNKVTEKGKYVELRCDPISGHTALYWYRQSLGQGPEFLIYFQGTGAADDSGLPNDRFFAVRPEGSVSTLKIQRTERGDSAVYLCASSRGDTNTEAFFGQGTRLTVV.

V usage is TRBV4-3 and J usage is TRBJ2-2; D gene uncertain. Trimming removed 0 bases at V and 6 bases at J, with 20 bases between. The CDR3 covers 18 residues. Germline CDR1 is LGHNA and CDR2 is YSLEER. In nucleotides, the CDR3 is TGCGCCAGCAGCCAAGATAGTTGGTGGGGAAGGAATCCCGGGGAGCTGTTTTTT. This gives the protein CASSQDSWWGRNPGELFF.

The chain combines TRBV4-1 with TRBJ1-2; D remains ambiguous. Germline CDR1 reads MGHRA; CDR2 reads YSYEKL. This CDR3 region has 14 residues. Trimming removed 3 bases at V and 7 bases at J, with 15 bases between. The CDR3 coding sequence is TGCGCCAGCAGCCACGCGGACGGCCTAAGTGGCTACACCTTC. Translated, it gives CASSHADGLSGYTF.

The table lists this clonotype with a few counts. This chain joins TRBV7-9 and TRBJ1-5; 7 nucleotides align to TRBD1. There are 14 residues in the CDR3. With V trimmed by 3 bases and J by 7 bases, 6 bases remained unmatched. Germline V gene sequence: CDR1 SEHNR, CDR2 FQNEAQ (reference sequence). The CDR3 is CASSLTGIGQPQHF. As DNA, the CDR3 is TGTGCCAGCAGCTTGACAGGGATTGGCCAGCCCCAGCATTTT.

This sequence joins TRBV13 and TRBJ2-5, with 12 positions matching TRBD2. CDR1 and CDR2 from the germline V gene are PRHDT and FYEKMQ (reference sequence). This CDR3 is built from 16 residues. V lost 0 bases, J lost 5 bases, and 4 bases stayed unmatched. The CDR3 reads CASSLGLAGGLETQYF. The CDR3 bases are TGTGCCAGCAGCTTAGGCCTAGCGGGGGGGCTCGAGACCCAGTACTTC.

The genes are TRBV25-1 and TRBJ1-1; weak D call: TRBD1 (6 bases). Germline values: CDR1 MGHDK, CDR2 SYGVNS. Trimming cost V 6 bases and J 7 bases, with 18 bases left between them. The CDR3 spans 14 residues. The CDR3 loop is CASRPQGSFNEAFF. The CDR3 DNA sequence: TGTGCCAGCAGACCACAGGGTTCTTTCAATGAAGCTTTCTTT.

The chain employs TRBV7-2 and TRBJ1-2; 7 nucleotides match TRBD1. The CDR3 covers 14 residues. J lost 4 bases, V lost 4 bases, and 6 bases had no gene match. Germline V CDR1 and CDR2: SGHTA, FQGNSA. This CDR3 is CASSYRGRPYGYTF. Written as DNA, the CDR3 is TGTGCCAGCAGCTACAGGGGCCGTCCCTATGGCTACACCTTC. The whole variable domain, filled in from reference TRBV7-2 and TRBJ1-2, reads GAGVSQSPSNKVTEKGKDVELRCDPISGHTALYWYRQSLGQGLEFLIYFQGNSAPDKSGLPSDRFSAERTGGSVSTLTIQRTQQEDSAVYLCASSYRGRPYGYTFGSGTRLTVV.

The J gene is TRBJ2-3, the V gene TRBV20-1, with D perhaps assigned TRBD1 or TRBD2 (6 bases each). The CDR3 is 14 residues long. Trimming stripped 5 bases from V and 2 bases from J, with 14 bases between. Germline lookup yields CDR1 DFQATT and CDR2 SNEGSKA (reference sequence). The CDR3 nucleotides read TGCAGTGCTTCCCGGGGGCAGATCACAGATACGCAGTATTTT. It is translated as CSASRGQITDTQYF.

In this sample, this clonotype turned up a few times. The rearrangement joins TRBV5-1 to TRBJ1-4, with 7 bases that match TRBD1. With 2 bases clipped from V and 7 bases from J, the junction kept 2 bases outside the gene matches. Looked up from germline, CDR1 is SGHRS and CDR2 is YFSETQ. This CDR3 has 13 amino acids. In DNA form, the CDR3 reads TGCGCCAGCAGCTTACAGGGGAGTGAAAAACTGTTTTTT. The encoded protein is CASSLQGSEKLFF.

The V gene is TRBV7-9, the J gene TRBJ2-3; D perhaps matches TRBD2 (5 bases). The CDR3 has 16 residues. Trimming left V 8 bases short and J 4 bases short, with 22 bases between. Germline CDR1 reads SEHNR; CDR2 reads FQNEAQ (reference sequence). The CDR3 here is CASGVRRATVADTQYF. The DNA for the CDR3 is TGTGCCAGCGGGGTCAGGCGGGCCACCGTGGCAGATACGCAGTATTTT.

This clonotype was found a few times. CDR3 residues: CASRRAGGPQETQYF. The CDR3 DNA reads as TGTGCCAGCAGAAGAGCGGGGGGGCCACAAGAGACCCAGTACTTC. The gene calls are TRBV6-2 or TRBV6-3 and TRBJ2-5, with 10 bases matching TRBD2. CDR1 is MNHEY, CDR2 SVGEGT, per germline. CDR3 length equals 15 residues. The V segment lost 6 bases and the J segment 2 bases; nucleotides outside the gene matches: 6.

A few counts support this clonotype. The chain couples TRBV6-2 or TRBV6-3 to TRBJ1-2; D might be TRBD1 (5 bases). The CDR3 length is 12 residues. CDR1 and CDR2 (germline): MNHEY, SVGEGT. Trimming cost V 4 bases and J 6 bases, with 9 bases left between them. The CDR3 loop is CASSSRVNGYTF. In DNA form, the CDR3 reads TGTGCCAGCAGTTCCAGGGTAAATGGCTACACCTTC.

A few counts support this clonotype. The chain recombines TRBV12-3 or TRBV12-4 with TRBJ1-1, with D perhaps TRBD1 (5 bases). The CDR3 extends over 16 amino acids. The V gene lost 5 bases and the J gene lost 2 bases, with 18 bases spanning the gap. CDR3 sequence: CASSPRDGGRNTEAFF. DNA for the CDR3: TGTGCCAGCAGTCCCCGGGACGGGGGGAGAAACACTGAAGCTTTCTTT.

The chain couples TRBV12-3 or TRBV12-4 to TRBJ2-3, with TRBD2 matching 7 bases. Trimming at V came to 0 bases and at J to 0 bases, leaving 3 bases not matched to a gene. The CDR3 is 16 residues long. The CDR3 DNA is TGTGCCAGCAGTTTAGCGGGACTAACTAGCACAGATACGCAGTATTTT. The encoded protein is CASSLAGLTSTDTQYF.

The CDR3 nucleotides are TGTGCCAGCCGGGGGGCTGACGGGGCCAACGTCCTGACTTTC. This sequence encodes CASRGADGANVLTF. V usage is TRBV6-5 and J usage is TRBJ2-6, with a possible D match to TRBD2 (7 bases). CDR3 length equals 14 residues. The V gene lost 8 bases and the J gene lost 4 bases, with 12 bases spanning the gap. Germline V gives CDR1 MNHEY, CDR2 SVGAGI.

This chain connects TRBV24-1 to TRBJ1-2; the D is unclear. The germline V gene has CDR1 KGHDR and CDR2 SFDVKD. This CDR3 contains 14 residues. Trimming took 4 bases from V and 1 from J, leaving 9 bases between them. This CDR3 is CATSDSDNNYGYTF. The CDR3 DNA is TGTGCCACCAGTGACAGTGACAATAACTATGGCTACACCTTC.

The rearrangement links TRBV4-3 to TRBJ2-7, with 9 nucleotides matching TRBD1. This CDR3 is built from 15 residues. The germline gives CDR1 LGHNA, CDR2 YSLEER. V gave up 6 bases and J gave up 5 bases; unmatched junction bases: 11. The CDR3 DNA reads TGCGCCAGCAGTCATAAACCGGGACAGGGCCACGAGCAGTACGTC. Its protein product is CASSHKPGQGHEQYV.

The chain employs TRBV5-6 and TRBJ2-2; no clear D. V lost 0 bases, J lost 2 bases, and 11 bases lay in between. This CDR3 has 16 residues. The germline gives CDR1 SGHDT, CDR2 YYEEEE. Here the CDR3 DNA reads TGTGCCAGCAGCTTGGCCATGAATGGAAACACCGGGGAGCTGTTTTTT. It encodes CASSLAMNGNTGELFF.

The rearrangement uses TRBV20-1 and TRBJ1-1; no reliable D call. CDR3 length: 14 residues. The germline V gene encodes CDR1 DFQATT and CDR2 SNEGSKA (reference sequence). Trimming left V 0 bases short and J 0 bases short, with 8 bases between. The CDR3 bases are TGCAGTGCTAGAGAGCGACACCTGAACACTGAAGCTTTCTTT. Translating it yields CSARERHLNTEAFF.

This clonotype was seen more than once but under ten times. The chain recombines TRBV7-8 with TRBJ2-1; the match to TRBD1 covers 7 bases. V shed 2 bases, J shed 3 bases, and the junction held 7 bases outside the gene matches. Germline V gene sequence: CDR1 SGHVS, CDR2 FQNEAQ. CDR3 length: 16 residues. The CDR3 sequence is CASSLNSQGDYNEQFF. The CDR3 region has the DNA TGTGCCAGCAGCTTAAATTCTCAGGGGGACTACAATGAGCAGTTCTTC.

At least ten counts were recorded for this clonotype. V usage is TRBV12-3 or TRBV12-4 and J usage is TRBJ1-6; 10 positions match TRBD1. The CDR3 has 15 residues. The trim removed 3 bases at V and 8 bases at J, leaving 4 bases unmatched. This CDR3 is CASSLGGQGDSPLHF. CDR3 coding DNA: TGTGCCAGCAGTTTGGGCGGACAGGGGGATTCACCCCTCCACTTT.

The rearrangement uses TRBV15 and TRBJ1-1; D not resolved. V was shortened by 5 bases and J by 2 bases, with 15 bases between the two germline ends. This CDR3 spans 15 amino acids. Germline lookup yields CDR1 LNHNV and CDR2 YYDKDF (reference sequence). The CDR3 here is CATSPRLPGNTEAFF. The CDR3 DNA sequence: TGTGCCACCAGCCCCCGGCTACCAGGCAACACTGAAGCTTTCTTT.

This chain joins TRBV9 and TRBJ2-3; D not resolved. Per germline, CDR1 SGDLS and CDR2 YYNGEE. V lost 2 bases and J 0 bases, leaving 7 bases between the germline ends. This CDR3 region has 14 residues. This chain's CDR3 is CASSVASSTDTQYF. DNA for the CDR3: TGTGCCAGCAGCGTGGCGTCTAGCACAGATACGCAGTATTTT.

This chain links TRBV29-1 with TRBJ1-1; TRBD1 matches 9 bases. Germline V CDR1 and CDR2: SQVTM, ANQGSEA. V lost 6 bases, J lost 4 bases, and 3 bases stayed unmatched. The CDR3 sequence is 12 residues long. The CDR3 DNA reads TGCAGCGTAGTGGACAGGGGCACTGAAGCTTTCTTT. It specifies CSVVDRGTEAFF.